The next 17 T cell receptor beta chains were all read from a single sample in a study of T cells in Graves' hyperthyroidism and ophthalmopathy. Amplification of TCR beta CDR3 regions was performed using RNA transcripts as template. The HTBI primer set was used in a first-round RT-PCR of the TCR CDR3. MiXCR was run by TCRdb on the multiplex PCR reads, yielding one entry per CDR3 protein. The table has about 710,000 distinct CDR3 sequences, about 17% seen once; the top ten hold around 8.1%. The sample was blood. Receptors were obtained from a man younger than 35 with Graves' hyperthyroidism.

This clonotype was recorded at least ten times. The CDR3 region has the DNA TGTGCCAGCAGTGAAGACCCAGGGGGGCAAGAGACCCAGTACTTC. Translating gives CASSEDPGGQETQYF. The genes are TRBV6-1 and TRBJ2-5; D is possibly TRBD1 (7 bases). There are 15 residues in the CDR3. V lost 1 base and J 2 bases, leaving 11 bases between the germline ends. Germline V gene data show CDR1 as MNHNS and CDR2 as SASEGT.

This clonotype was detected many times. This chain uses TRBV28 with TRBJ1-1; D is ambiguous. The ends were cut back, 3 bases at V and 11 bases at J, with 13 bases in the middle. CDR1 and CDR2 (germline): MDHEN, SYDVKM. There are 12 residues in the CDR3. The DNA for the CDR3 is TGTGCCAGCAGTTTCGATGGGGTGCGGGCTTTCTTT. Its protein is CASSFDGVRAFF.

This clonotype was detected a few times. This chain joins TRBV20-1 and TRBJ1-1; D ambiguous. There are 14 residues in the CDR3. V was shortened by 4 bases and J by 0 bases, with 12 bases between the two germline ends. In germline, CDR1 is DFQATT, CDR2 SNEGSKA (reference sequence). The DNA for the CDR3 is TGCAGTGCTATAACAGCTACTATGAACACTGAAGCTTTCTTT. Translated: CSAITATMNTEAFF.

Remarks on this clonotype: A much larger clone differs from this one at a single base, so this may be a read error. The chain uses TRBV18 and TRBJ2-7, with 9 bases aligning to TRBD2. CDR3 length: 16 amino acids. Germline trimming cut 0 bases from V and 6 bases from J; bases unmatched to any gene: 9. Germline CDR1 KGHSH, CDR2 LQKENI. The CDR3 sequence: CASSPPRREGHAEQYF. Written as DNA, the CDR3 is TGTGCCAGCTCACCACCGCGGCGGGAGGGCCATGCCGAGCAGTACTTC. Combining the CDR3 with reference TRBV18 and TRBJ2-7 gives the whole variable domain NAGVMQNPRHLVRRRGQEARLRCSPMKGHSHVYWYRQLPEEGLKFMVYLQKENIIDESGMPKERFSAEFPKEGPSILRIQQVVRGDSAAYFCASSPPRREGHAEQYFGPGTRLTVT.

This clonotype was counted a few times. V usage is TRBV19 and J usage is TRBJ2-1; 9 nucleotides line up with TRBD2. Germline values: CDR1 LNHDA, CDR2 SQIVND (reference sequence). J was trimmed by 4 bases and V by 5 bases; bases with no gene match: 3. The CDR3 consists of 14 residues. CDR3 sequence (DNA): TGTGCCAGTAGTGCTAGCGGGAAATACAATGAGCAGTTCTTC. As protein: CASSASGKYNEQFF.

This clonotype was observed a handful of times. The chain is built from TRBV7-3 and TRBJ2-2, with a possible D match to TRBD2 (5 bases). Germline CDR1 reads SGHTA; CDR2 reads FQGTGA. This CDR3 contains 18 residues. Trimming left V 2 bases short and J 5 bases short, with 21 bases between. CDR3 protein: CASSLASTIPQRTGELFF. In DNA form, the CDR3 reads TGTGCCAGCAGCTTAGCTAGCACGATACCCCAGAGGACCGGGGAGCTGTTTTTT. The whole variable domain, filled in from reference TRBV7-3 and TRBJ2-2, reads GAGVSQTPSNKVTEKGKYVELRCDPISGHTALYWYRQSLGQGPEFLIYFQGTGAADDSGLPNDRFFAVRPEGSVSTLKIQRTERGDSAVYLCASSLASTIPQRTGELFFGEGSRLTVL.

There are many counts of this clonotype. This rearrangement joins TRBV12-3 or TRBV12-4 to TRBJ1-3; no firm D call. The CDR3 contains 14 residues. Trimming took 2 bases from V and 3 from J, leaving 8 bases between them. The CDR3 nucleotides are TGTGCCAGCAGTTTACCGGGGTATGGAAACACCATATATTTT. This sequence encodes CASSLPGYGNTIYF.

This clonotype turned up a few times. The chain has TRBV5-6 and TRBJ2-3, with 8 bases lining up with TRBD2. This CDR3 region has 15 residues. Germline V gene data show CDR1 as SGHDT and CDR2 as YYEEEE. V dropped 1 base and J dropped 6; count of bases not matched to a gene: 7. CDR3 sequence (DNA): TGTGCCAGCAGCTTGCTAGCGGGTAGCAGGGATACGCAGTATTTT. The encoded protein is CASSLLAGSRDTQYF. Full variable domain (remainder filled in from reference TRBV5-6 and TRBJ2-3): DAGVTQSPTHLIKTRGQQVTLRCSPKSGHDTVSWYQQALGQGPQFIFQYYEEEERQRGNFPDRFSGHQFPNYSSELNVNALLLGDSALYLCASSLLAGSRDTQYFGPGTRLTVL.

This sequence joins TRBV6-1 and TRBJ1-1; D unresolved. CDR3 length: 13 amino acids. Per germline, CDR1 MNHNS and CDR2 SASEGT. V was pared by 9 bases and J by 1 base, with 12 bases between. CDR3 in amino acids: CASFLATNTEAFF. Here the CDR3 DNA reads TGTGCCAGTTTCCTCGCAACGAACACTGAAGCTTTCTTT.

This clonotype was counted between two and nine times. This chain joins TRBV7-9 and TRBJ2-1, with 7 bases that match TRBD2. Germline CDR1 SEHNR, CDR2 FQNEAQ (reference sequence). The length of the CDR3 is 13 residues. V was clipped by 5 bases and J by 4 bases; unmatched bases: 2. The CDR3 DNA follows: TGTGCCAGCAGCAGCGGGATTTACAATGAGCAGTTCTTC. Encoded protein: CASSSGIYNEQFF. Using reference TRBV7-9 and TRBJ2-1 for the parts outside the CDR3, the full variable domain is DTGVSQNPRHKITKRGQNVTFRCDPISEHNRLYWYRQTLGQGPEFLTYFQNEAQLEKSRLLSDRFSAERPKGSFSTLEIQRTEQGDSAMYLCASSSGIYNEQFFGPGTRLTVL.

There are a few counts of this clonotype. The V gene is TRBV3-1, the J gene TRBJ2-3; D is unresolved. Trimming cost V 1 base and J 0 bases, with 8 bases left between them. This CDR3 is built from 15 residues. CDR1 is LGHDT and CDR2 is YNNKEL in the germline V gene (reference sequence). The CDR3 nucleotides are TGTGCCAGCAGCCAAGGACCGACTAGCACAGATACGCAGTATTTT. It encodes CASSQGPTSTDTQYF.

This clonotype was observed a handful of times. V is TRBV4-1 and J is TRBJ2-7; 9 bases map to TRBD2. Trimming cost V 0 bases and J 7 bases; bases outside gene matches: 13. Germline values: CDR1 MGHRA, CDR2 YSYEKL. This CDR3 spans 17 amino acids. CDR3 nucleotide sequence: TGCGCCAGCAGCCAAGATAGGGCGGGAGGGAAGGGTGAGGAGCAGTACTTC. This codes for CASSQDRAGGKGEEQYF.

The chain carries TRBV6-1 and TRBJ1-4; possible D gene TRBD1, 6 bases. This CDR3 is 14 amino acids long. Germline values: CDR1 MNHNS, CDR2 SASEGT. V lost 6 bases, J lost 10 bases, and 18 bases lay in between. Here the CDR3 DNA reads TGTGCCAGCAGACAAGACAATAACAGGGTAAAACTGTTTTTT. It encodes CASRQDNNRVKLFF.

The sample holds a few counts of this clonotype. This chain links TRBV12-3 or TRBV12-4 with TRBJ2-2; the D call may be TRBD1 or TRBD2 (5 bases each). CDR3 length equals 18 residues. V lost 6 bases, J lost 3 bases, and 23 bases lay in between. The CDR3 loop reads CASRTPGPTVTDTGELFF. The CDR3 coding sequence is TGTGCCAGCAGAACACCGGGACCGACCGTTACGGACACCGGGGAGCTGTTTTTT.

This clonotype was seen many times. J is TRBJ2-1 and V is TRBV20-1; 12 bases are a match to TRBD2. V lost 1 base to trimming and J lost 6 bases; unmatched junction nucleotides: 7. This CDR3 contains 16 residues. In germline, CDR1 is DFQATT, CDR2 SNEGSKA (reference sequence). The CDR3 DNA sequence: TGCAGTGCTAGAGGACTAGCGGGAGTATTAAGCAATGAGCAGTTCTTC. It is translated as CSARGLAGVLSNEQFF.

The rearrangement joins TRBV5-1 to TRBJ2-7; D remains unclear. Trimming left V 0 bases short and J 9 bases short, with 19 bases between. Germline CDR1 SGHRS, CDR2 YFSETQ. This CDR3 is 15 amino acids long. CDR3 loop: CASSLVADTYERQYF. The CDR3 DNA is TGCGCCAGCAGCTTGGTAGCAGACACCTACGAGCGGCAGTACTTC. Complete variable domain (other parts from reference TRBV5-1 and TRBJ2-7): KAGVTQTPRYLIKTRGQQVTLSCSPISGHRSVSWYQQTPGQGLQFLFEYFSETQRNKGNFPGRFSGRQFSNSRSEMNVSTLELGDSALYLCASSLVADTYERQYFGPGTRLTVT.

This clonotype has a count of ten or more. V usage is TRBV28 and J usage is TRBJ2-1; possibly TRBD2 for D (6 bases). V lost 5 bases and J lost 8, with 31 bases in between. Germline loops: CDR1 MDHEN, CDR2 SYDVKM. The CDR3 covers 19 residues. The CDR3 loop reads CASSGYSAPSERVVDEQFF. The CDR3 region has the DNA TGTGCCAGCAGTGGGTATTCCGCACCCTCTGAGCGGGTGGTCGATGAGCAGTTCTTC.